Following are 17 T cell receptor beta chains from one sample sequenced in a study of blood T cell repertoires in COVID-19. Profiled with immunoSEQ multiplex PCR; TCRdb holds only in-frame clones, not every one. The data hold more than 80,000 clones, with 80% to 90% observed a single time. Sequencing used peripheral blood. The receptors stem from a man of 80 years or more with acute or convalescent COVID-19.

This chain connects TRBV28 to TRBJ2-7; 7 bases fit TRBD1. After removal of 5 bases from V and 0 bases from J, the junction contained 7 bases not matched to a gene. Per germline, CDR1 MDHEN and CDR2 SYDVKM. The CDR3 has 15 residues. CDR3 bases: TGTGCCAGCAGTCATAGGGACAGAAGCTCCTACGAGCAGTACTTC. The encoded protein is CASSHRDRSSYEQYF.

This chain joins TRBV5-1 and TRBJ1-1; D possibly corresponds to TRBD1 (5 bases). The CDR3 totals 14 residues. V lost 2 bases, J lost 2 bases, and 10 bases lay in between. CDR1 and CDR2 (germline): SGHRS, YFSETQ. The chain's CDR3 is CASSFTGGNTEAFF. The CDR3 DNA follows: TGCGCCAGCAGCTTTACCGGGGGTAACACTGAAGCTTTCTTT.

CDR3 coding DNA: TGTGCCAGCAGCTTTCCGGACAGCGCCTACGAGCAGTACTTC. This translates into CASSFPDSAYEQYF. The chain combines TRBV5-4 with TRBJ2-7, with D perhaps TRBD1 (6 bases). The CDR3 loop spans 14 amino acids. V lost 2 bases, J lost 2 bases, and 11 bases lay in between. Germline V gene lookup returns CDR1 SGHNT and CDR2 YYREEE (reference sequence).

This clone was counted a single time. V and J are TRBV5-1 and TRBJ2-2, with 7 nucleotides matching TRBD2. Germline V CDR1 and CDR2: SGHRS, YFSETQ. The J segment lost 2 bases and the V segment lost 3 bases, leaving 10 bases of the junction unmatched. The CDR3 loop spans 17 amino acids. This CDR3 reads CASSSSLAPFNTGELFF. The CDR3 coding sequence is TGCGCCAGCAGCTCCTCACTAGCGCCATTCAACACCGGGGAGCTGTTTTTT.

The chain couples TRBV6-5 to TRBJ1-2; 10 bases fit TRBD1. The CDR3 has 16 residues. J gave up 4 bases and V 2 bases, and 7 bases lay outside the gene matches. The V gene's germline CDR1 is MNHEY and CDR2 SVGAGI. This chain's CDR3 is CASSYRDRGGFYGYTF. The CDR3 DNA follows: TGTGCCAGCAGTTACAGGGACAGGGGTGGATTCTATGGCTACACCTTC.

CDR3 sequence (DNA): TGTGCCAGTAGTATGGGGACAGGGCCTAACTATGGCTACACCTTC. Protein product: CASSMGTGPNYGYTF. The chain links TRBV19 to TRBJ1-2; 9 bases agree with TRBD1. The junction had 2 bases not matched to a gene; V was cut back by 3 bases and J by 0 bases. CDR3 size: 15 residues. Germline assignment: CDR1 LNHDA and CDR2 SQIVND (reference sequence). Using reference TRBV19 and TRBJ1-2 for the parts outside the CDR3, the full variable domain is DGGITQSPKYLFRKEGQNVTLSCEQNLNHDAMYWYRQDPGQGLRLIYYSQIVNDFQKGDIAEGYSVSREKKESFPLTVTSAQKNPTAFYLCASSMGTGPNYGYTFGSGTRLTVV.

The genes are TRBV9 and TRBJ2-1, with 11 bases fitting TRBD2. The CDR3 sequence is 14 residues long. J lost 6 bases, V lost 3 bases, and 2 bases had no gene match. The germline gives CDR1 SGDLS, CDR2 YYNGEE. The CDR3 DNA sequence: TGTGCCAGCAGCGGGGGACTAGCGGTCAATGAGCAGTTCTTC. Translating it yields CASSGGLAVNEQFF.

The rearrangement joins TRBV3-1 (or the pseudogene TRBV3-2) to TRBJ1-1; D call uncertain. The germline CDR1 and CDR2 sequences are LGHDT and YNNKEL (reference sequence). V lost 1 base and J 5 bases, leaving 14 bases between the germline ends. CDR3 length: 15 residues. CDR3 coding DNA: TGTGCCAGCAGCCAAGTGCAAATGGGGAGTACTGAAGCTTTCTTT. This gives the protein CASSQVQMGSTEAFF.

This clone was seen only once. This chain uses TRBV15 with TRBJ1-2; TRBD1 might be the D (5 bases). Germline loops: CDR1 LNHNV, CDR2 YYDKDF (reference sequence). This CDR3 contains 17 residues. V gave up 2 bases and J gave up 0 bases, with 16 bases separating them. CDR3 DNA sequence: TGTGCCACCAGCAGACCCCTCGGGCAGGGATCTAACTATGGCTACACCTTC. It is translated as CATSRPLGQGSNYGYTF.

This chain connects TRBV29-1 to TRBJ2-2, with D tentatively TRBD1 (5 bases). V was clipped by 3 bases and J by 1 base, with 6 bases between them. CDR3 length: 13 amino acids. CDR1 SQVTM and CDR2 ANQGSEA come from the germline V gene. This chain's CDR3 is CSVDQGNTGELFF. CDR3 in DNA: TGCAGCGTTGACCAGGGGAACACCGGGGAGCTGTTTTTT.

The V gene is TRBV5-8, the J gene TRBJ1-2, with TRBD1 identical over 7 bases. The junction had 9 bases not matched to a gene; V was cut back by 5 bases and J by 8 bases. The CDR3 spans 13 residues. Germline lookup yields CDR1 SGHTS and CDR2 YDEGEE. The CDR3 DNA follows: TGTGCCAGCAGGCCCGGGACAGCTTCAGGCTACACCTTC. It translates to CASRPGTASGYTF. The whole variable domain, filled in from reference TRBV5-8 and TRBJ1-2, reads EAGVTQSPTHLIKTRGQQATLRCSPISGHTSVYWYQQALGLGLQFLLWYDEGEERNRGNFPPRFSGRQFPNYSSELNVNALELEDSALYLCASRPGTASGYTFGSGTRLTVV.

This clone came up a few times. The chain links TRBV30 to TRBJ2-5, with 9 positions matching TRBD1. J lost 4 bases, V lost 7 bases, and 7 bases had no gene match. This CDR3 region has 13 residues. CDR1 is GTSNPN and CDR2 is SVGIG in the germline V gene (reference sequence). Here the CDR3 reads CALKQGAGETQYF. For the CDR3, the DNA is TGTGCCTTGAAACAGGGGGCGGGAGAGACCCAGTACTTC.

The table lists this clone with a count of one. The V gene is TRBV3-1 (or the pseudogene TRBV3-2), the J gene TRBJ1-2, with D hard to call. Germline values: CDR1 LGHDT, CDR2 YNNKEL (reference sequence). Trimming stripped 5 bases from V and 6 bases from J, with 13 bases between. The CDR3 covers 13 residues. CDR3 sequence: CASSDNDGNGYTF. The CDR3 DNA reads TGTGCCAGCAGCGATAATGACGGGAATGGCTACACCTTC.

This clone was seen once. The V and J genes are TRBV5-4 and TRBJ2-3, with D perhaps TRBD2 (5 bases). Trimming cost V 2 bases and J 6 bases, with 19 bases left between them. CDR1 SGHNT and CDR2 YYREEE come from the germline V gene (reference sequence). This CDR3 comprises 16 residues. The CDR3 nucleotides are TGTGCCAGCAGCTTCCCCTCGCCGGGGTACAGTGATACGCAGTATTTT. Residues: CASSFPSPGYSDTQYF.

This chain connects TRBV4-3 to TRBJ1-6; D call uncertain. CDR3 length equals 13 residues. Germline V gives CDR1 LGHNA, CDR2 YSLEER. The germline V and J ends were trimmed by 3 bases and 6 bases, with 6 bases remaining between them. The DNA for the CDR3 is TGCGCCAGCAGCCAGGGGAGTAATTCACCCCTCCACTTT. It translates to CASSQGSNSPLHF.

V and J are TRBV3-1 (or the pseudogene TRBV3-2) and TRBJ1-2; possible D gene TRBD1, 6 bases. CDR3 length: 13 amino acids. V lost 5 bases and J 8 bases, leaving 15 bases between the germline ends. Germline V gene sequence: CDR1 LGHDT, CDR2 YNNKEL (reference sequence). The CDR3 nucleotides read TGTGCCAGCAGCTATTTCCAGGGGACCGGCTACACCTTC. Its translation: CASSYFQGTGYTF.

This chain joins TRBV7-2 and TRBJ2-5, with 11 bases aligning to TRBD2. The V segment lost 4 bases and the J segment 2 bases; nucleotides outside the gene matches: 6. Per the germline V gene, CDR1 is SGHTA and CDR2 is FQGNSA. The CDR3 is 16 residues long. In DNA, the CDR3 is TGTGCCAGCAGCTCAGGACTAGCGGGTATACAAGAGACCCAGTACTTC. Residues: CASSSGLAGIQETQYF.